This record concerns one T cell receptor (beta chain) sequence. Its antigen is not identified. Libraries were UMI-labeled 5' RACE TRB cDNA. No DNA is given; TCRdb re-called the 5' RACE reads and lists each CDR3 protein once. The sample's table shows 150,000 or so distinct CDR3 sequences. This CDR3 has 14 residues. Germline V gene sequence: CDR1 SEHNR, CDR2 FQNEAQ (reference sequence). The data were obtained in a study of CXCR3-negative and CXCR3-positive naive CD8 T cells. The study's findings and limits: In CXCR3-positive naive cells, the TRB CDR3s were more hydrophobic than in CXCR3-negative naive cells. Comparably high diversity marked both naive subsets, whereas memory CD8+ cells had much lower diversity.

The sequencing sample was made of naive CXCR3- CD8+ T cells from blood. Subset specified: CD45RO-CCR7+CD27+CD95- naive CD8+ T cells lacking CXCR3 (TNR3-). V usage is TRBV7-9 and J usage is TRBJ1-1. The TCR originated in a human donor in good health. Some clones in this sample may be carry-over from other donors' samples. CDR3 in amino acids: CASSLVARTTEAFF.